A single sample is the source of the 27 T cell receptor beta chains below, sequenced in a study of regulatory T cells in long-lasting Graves disease. Time point denoted: persistent/refractory GD, antithyroid drugs over 5 years with positive TRAb. RNA from PBMCs was the source of the TCR library. According to the study, TCR beta libraries were built with iRepertoire HTBI primers and CDR3-region Arm-PCR. One entry per CDR3 protein, called by TCRdb with MiXCR from the multiplex PCR reads. Of about 290,000 distinct CDR3 sequences listed, approximately 20% are singletons. The sample consisted of peripheral blood mononuclear cells (PBMCs), taken when the disease was refractory, from a patient treated with antithyroid drugs. Receptors were obtained from a female donor with Graves disease.

The table lists this clonotype with many counts. The rearrangement links TRBV2 to TRBJ1-6; no definite D call. The CDR3 contains 16 residues. The germline V gene has CDR1 SNHLY and CDR2 FYNNEI. V lost 1 base to trimming and J lost 2 bases, with 9 bases between them. The CDR3 is CASSEVAETYNSPLHF. The CDR3 nucleotides are TGTGCCAGCAGTGAAGTGGCGGAAACCTATAATTCACCCCTCCACTTT. Using reference TRBV2 and TRBJ1-6 for the parts outside the CDR3, the full variable domain is EPEVTQTPSHQVTQMGQEVILRCVPISNHLYFYWYRQILGQKVEFLVSFYNNEISEKSEIFDDQFSVERPDGSNFTLKIRSTKLEDSAMYFCASSEVAETYNSPLHFGNGTRLTVT.

Many counts were recorded for this clonotype. The chain links TRBV6-5 to TRBJ1-2; D remains unclear. The CDR3 totals 15 residues. CDR1 and CDR2 (germline): MNHEY, SVGAGI. V dropped 2 bases and J dropped 7 bases, with 17 bases sitting between them. The CDR3 coding sequence is TGTGCCAGCAGTTACGCGGACGGACCTGGTAGTGGCTACACCTTC. This sequence encodes CASSYADGPGSGYTF.

In its sample, this clonotype was seen many times. The chain uses TRBV15 and TRBJ2-5; TRBD1 matches at 9 bases. This CDR3 contains 14 residues. Germline CDR1 is LNHNV and CDR2 is YYDKDF (reference sequence). V was pared by 5 bases and J by 4 bases, with 5 bases of the junction left unmatched. CDR3 bases: TGTGCCACCAGCGCTCCGGGACAGGGAGAGACCCAGTACTTC. It codes for CATSAPGQGETQYF.

V is TRBV7-2 and J is TRBJ2-2; the D gene is possibly TRBD1 (6 bases). Germline CDR1 is SGHTA and CDR2 is FQGNSA. The CDR3 runs to 14 residues. V lost 5 bases and J lost 7, with 14 bases in between. DNA for the CDR3: TGTGCCAGCAGCCCCATCAGGGGTGGCGGGGAGCTGTTTTTT. As protein: CASSPIRGGGELFF. The full variable domain, with the rest looked up from reference TRBV7-2 and TRBJ2-2, is GAGVSQSPSNKVTEKGKDVELRCDPISGHTALYWYRQSLGQGLEFLIYFQGNSAPDKSGLPSDRFSAERTGGSVSTLTIQRTQQEDSAVYLCASSPIRGGGELFFGEGSRLTVL.

The table lists this clonotype with many counts. V usage is TRBV12-3 or TRBV12-4 and J usage is TRBJ1-5, with 7 positions matching TRBD1. Unmatched junction bases numbered 11, after V lost 6 bases and J lost 6 bases. This CDR3 has 15 residues. The DNA for the CDR3 is TGTGCCAGCAGCGTCGCGCAGGGGGGTTTTCAGCCCCAGCATTTT. This encodes CASSVAQGGFQPQHF.

The chain carries TRBV29-1 and TRBJ2-3, with D possibly being TRBD1 or TRBD2 (5 bases each). CDR1 is SQVTM and CDR2 is ANQGSEA in the germline V gene. Between the trimmed V and J ends, which lost 2 bases and 1 base, there was a span of 16 bases. CDR3 length: 16 amino acids. The DNA for the CDR3 is TGCAGCGTTGAATCCGGGACCTCCCTTGGCACAGATACGCAGTATTTT. Translation gives CSVESGTSLGTDTQYF.

V is TRBV12-3 or TRBV12-4 and J is TRBJ1-5, with unresolved D. The CDR3 is made up of 12 amino acids. Deletions cut 2 bases from V and 6 bases from J, with 5 bases between. CDR3 sequence reads: CASSLYGQPQHF. The DNA of the CDR3 is TGTGCCAGCAGTTTATATGGTCAGCCCCAGCATTTT.

This clonotype occurred once. CDR3: CASSFKPGQGSYEQYF. CDR3 DNA sequence: TGTGCCAGCAGTTTTAAACCGGGACAGGGCTCCTACGAGCAGTACTTC. The chain carries TRBV6-2 or TRBV6-3 and TRBJ2-7; 9 bases agree with TRBD1. Germline assignment: CDR1 MNHEY and CDR2 SVGEGT. The length of the CDR3 is 16 residues. The trim removed 4 bases at V and 0 bases at J, leaving 7 bases unmatched.

V usage is TRBV4-3 and J usage is TRBJ1-2; unclear D gene. V shed 0 bases and J shed 4 bases, with 15 bases lying between them. This CDR3 is built from 16 residues. The germline CDR1 and CDR2 sequences are LGHNA and YSLEER. This CDR3 reads CASSQDQRGRAYGYTF. The CDR3 nucleotides read TGCGCCAGCAGCCAAGATCAAAGAGGGCGGGCCTATGGCTACACCTTC.

This clonotype was recorded a few times. The J gene is TRBJ2-7, the V gene TRBV13; TRBD1 matches 8 bases. The germline CDR1 and CDR2 sequences are PRHDT and FYEKMQ (reference sequence). The CDR3 has 14 residues. Germline trimming cut 3 bases from V and 5 bases from J; bases unmatched to any gene: 6. In DNA form, the CDR3 reads TGTGCCAGCAGCTTCGTAGGACAGGGCCACGAGCAGTACTTC. Its protein is CASSFVGQGHEQYF.

The V call is TRBV10-3, the J call TRBJ1-2; TRBD1 matches 10 bases. Per germline, CDR1 ENHRY and CDR2 SYGVKD. V lost 0 bases and J lost 2; bases outside the gene matches: 6. The CDR3 spans 17 residues. Written as DNA, the CDR3 is TGTGCCATCAGTGAGTCGAGACAGGGGGCGGAGAACTATGGCTACACCTTC. Its protein is CAISESRQGAENYGYTF.

About this clonotype itself: This sequence may be a read error, since a much larger clone differs from it by one base. The rearrangement uses TRBV6-5 and TRBJ2-7; D is unclear. Germline V CDR1 and CDR2: MNHEY, SVGAGI. This CDR3 comprises 15 residues. DNA for the CDR3: TGTGCCAGCGGTTACAGCCGCCCGGGTACCTACGAGCAGTACTTC. It codes for CASGYSRPGTYEQYF.

With respect to this clonotype: A much larger clone differs by one base, so this may be a read error. The chain combines TRBV7-2 with TRBJ2-7, with a tentative D call TRBD2 (5 bases). The CDR3 is 14 amino acids. Germline V gives CDR1 SGHTA, CDR2 FQGNSA. Trimming left V 1 base short and J 6 bases short, with 13 bases between. CDR3 region: CASSLGGSLCEQYF. CDR3 DNA sequence: TGTGCCAGCAGCTTAGGCGGGTCGCTCTGCGAGCAGTACTTC.

In its sample, this clonotype was seen a few times. The V gene is TRBV25-1, the J gene TRBJ1-1; D uncertain. The V gene lost 5 bases and the J gene lost 1 base, with 5 bases spanning the gap. Germline lookup yields CDR1 MGHDK and CDR2 SYGVNS. The CDR3 has 12 amino acids. Written as DNA, the CDR3 is TGTGCCAGCAGTTGGCAGAACACTGAAGCTTTCTTT. This sequence encodes CASSWQNTEAFF.

Worth noting for this clonotype: A much larger clone lies one base from this, so it may be a read error. The chain combines TRBV10-3 with TRBJ2-5, with D perhaps matching TRBD1 or TRBD2 (5 bases each). Trimming left V 10 bases short and J 7 bases short, with 19 bases between. CDR3 length equals 13 residues. In germline, CDR1 is ENHRY, CDR2 SYGVKD. The CDR3 DNA is TGTGCCACCAGGGTCAGGGACGAGACGACCCAGTACTTC. Its protein product is CATRVRDETTQYF.

At least ten counts were recorded for this clonotype. This chain links TRBV20-1 with TRBJ2-7, with 8 bases fitting TRBD1. There are 14 residues in the CDR3. Germline loops: CDR1 DFQATT, CDR2 SNEGSKA (reference sequence). After removal of 5 bases from V and 2 bases from J, the junction contained 8 bases not matched to a gene. The DNA for the CDR3 is TGCAGTGCTCTGACAGGGGATCCCGCCTACGAGCAGTACTTC. Translated, it gives CSALTGDPAYEQYF.

The V gene is TRBV27, the J gene TRBJ1-6; D might be TRBD1 (6 bases). Germline-derived CDR1 and CDR2 are MNHEY and SMNVEV (reference sequence). The V and J ends lost 5 bases and 10 bases respectively, with 18 bases between them. This CDR3 has 15 residues. CDR3 in amino acids: CASSAQTGGKSPLHF. As DNA, the CDR3 is TGTGCCAGCAGTGCGCAGACAGGCGGGAAATCACCCCTCCACTTT.

This clonotype was counted between two and nine times. The J gene is TRBJ2-3, the V gene TRBV27, with 8 bases fitting TRBD1. The CDR3 spans 16 residues. Germline V gene lookup returns CDR1 MNHEY and CDR2 SMNVEV (reference sequence). V was clipped by 8 bases and J by 4 bases; unmatched bases: 14. The CDR3 sequence is CASATSGGALADTQYF. In DNA form, the CDR3 reads TGTGCCAGCGCGACGTCAGGGGGCGCATTAGCAGATACGCAGTATTTT.

Details on this clonotype: One junction end disagrees with the germline gene, perhaps due to a read error. This rearrangement joins TRBV6-1 to TRBJ2-6; 8 bases align to TRBD1. Per germline, CDR1 MNHNS and CDR2 SASEGT. This CDR3 comprises 16 residues. In DNA form, the CDR3 reads TGTGCCAGCAGTGAGCCCCAGGGGGCTGGGGCCAACGTCCTGGCTTTC. This encodes CASSEPQGAGANVLAF.

This clonotype has just a few counts. The chain combines TRBV6-5 with TRBJ1-1; the match to TRBD1 covers 12 bases. The V gene end was trimmed by 4 bases and the J gene end by 0 bases; junction bases not matched to a gene: 9. Germline V CDR1 and CDR2: MNHEY, SVGAGI. This CDR3 region has 18 residues. CDR3 bases: TGTGCCAGCAGTTTACCACCGGGACAGGGGGCAATGAACACTGAAGCTTTCTTT. This codes for CASSLPPGQGAMNTEAFF.

This clonotype was counted many times. The chain carries TRBV2 and TRBJ2-7, with 10 positions matching TRBD1. Looked up from germline, CDR1 is SNHLY and CDR2 is FYNNEI. V gave up 4 bases and J gave up 3 bases; unmatched junction bases: 3. The CDR3 is 14 residues long. The CDR3 DNA reads as TGTGCCAGCAGTGGGAGGGACAGGGGCTACGAGCAGTACTTC. Its protein product is CASSGRDRGYEQYF.

As to this clonotype: Since a much larger clone is just one base distant, this may be a read error. The V call is TRBV7-2, the J call TRBJ1-1; 7 nucleotides match TRBD1. Germline CDR1 is SGHTA and CDR2 is FQGNSA. The CDR3 has 14 amino acids. CDR3 protein: CAGSFNRGGTEAFF. CDR3 sequence (DNA): TGTGCCGGCAGCTTTAACAGGGGCGGAACTGAAGCTTTCTTT. The full variable domain, its missing parts supplied by reference TRBV7-2 and TRBJ1-1, is GAGVSQSPSNKVTEKGKDVELRCDPISGHTALYWYRQSLGQGLEFLIYFQGNSAPDKSGLPSDRFSAERTGGSVSTLTIQRTQQEDSAVYLCAGSFNRGGTEAFFGQGTRLTVV.

This clonotype has at least ten counts. V gene TRBV7-2 combines with J gene TRBJ2-7; D is unresolved. Germline loops: CDR1 SGHTA, CDR2 FQGNSA. This CDR3 has 14 amino acids. Trimming took 1 base from V and 2 from J, leaving 9 bases between them. Written as DNA, the CDR3 is TGTGCCAGCAGCTTAGTCGGCAGCCCCTACGAGCAGTACTTC. Its protein is CASSLVGSPYEQYF.

As for this clonotype: Given a much more abundant clone one base away, this may be a read error. The chain links TRBV6-5 to TRBJ2-7, with D unresolved. Trimming shortened V by 2 bases and J by 10 bases, and 15 bases separated the two germline ends. The germline V gene encodes CDR1 MNHEY and CDR2 SVGAGI. This CDR3 has 13 residues. The CDR3 region has the DNA TGTGCCAGCAGTTACCTGGGTCGTCGCGATCAGTACTTC. It yields the protein CASSYLGRRDQYF.

About this clonotype: A single base separates this from a much larger clone, so it may be a read error. This sequence joins TRBV12-3 or TRBV12-4 and TRBJ2-5; no reliable D call. V was clipped by 3 bases and J by 0 bases, with 5 bases between them. CDR3 length: 13 amino acids. CDR3 bases: TGTGCCAGCAGTTTTGTGTACCAAGAGACCCAGTACTTC. It encodes CASSFVYQETQYF.

This clonotype was detected only a few times. The chain employs TRBV20-1 and TRBJ1-3; the D gene is possibly TRBD1 (5 bases). Germline V gives CDR1 DFQATT, CDR2 SNEGSKA (reference sequence). CDR3 length: 14 residues. The germline V and J ends were trimmed by 4 bases and 3 bases, with 13 bases remaining between them. The CDR3 spells CSANSVGDGNTIYF. Here the CDR3 DNA reads TGCAGTGCTAATAGTGTGGGGGATGGAAACACCATATATTTT.

This clonotype was seen at least ten times. The CDR3 here is CALTGDWSYEQYF. The CDR3 DNA reads as TGTGCCTTGACAGGGGATTGGTCCTACGAGCAGTACTTC. The V gene is TRBV30, the J gene TRBJ2-7; 8 nucleotides agree with TRBD1. Germline V gene lookup returns CDR1 GTSNPN and CDR2 SVGIG (reference sequence). The length of the CDR3 is 13 residues. The junction had 6 bases not matched to a gene; V was cut back by 7 bases and J by 1 base.